The clone carrying this TCR beta chain was observed a handful of times. The antigen is unknown. There are 15 residues in the CDR3. The germline V gene has CDR1 MNHNS and CDR2 SASEGT. V dropped 1 base and J dropped 2; count of bases not matched to a gene: 4. PCR primers comprised 60 Vbeta and 13 Jbeta primers. Repertoires were generated with immunoSEQ multiplex PCR, while TCRdb's copy carries only in-frame clones and drops some. Of more than 85,000 clones in the sample, roughly 67% were seen once. The sample comes from a study of cytomegalovirus exposure and HLA in healthy donors. Study-wide findings and caveats: Other equally common chains were less clonally expanded than HLA-associated TCR beta chains, a later analysis showed. A later analysis reportedly found fewer N-insertions in an Asian-associated ancestry cluster than the approximately 700-donor mean.

Sequencing was carried out using PBMCs. This chain links TRBV6-1 with TRBJ1-1; the match to TRBD1 covers 7 bases. This clonotype was sampled from a man between 40 and 49 years old in good health and CMV-seronegative. CDR3 sequence reads: CASSEEGQFNTEAFF. The CDR3 region has the DNA TGTGCCAGCAGTGAAGAGGGACAGTTTAACACTGAAGCTTTCTTT.